Shown below are 20 T cell receptor beta chains from a single sample sequenced in a study of T cells in Graves' hyperthyroidism and ophthalmopathy. Amplification yielded TCR beta CDR3 regions, with RNA transcripts as the source. An initial round of RT-PCR targeting the TCR CDR3 relied on the HTBI primer set. TCRdb re-called the multiplex PCR reads through MiXCR, storing one row per CDR3 protein. Found here are tens of thousands of distinct CDR3 sequences, less than 50% of them singletons; the top ten hold about 6%. The specimen sequenced was blood. These receptors originate from a woman between 50 and 59 years old with Graves' hyperthyroidism that later progressed to Graves' ophthalmopathy.

The chain links TRBV7-3 to TRBJ2-5, with 8 bases aligning to TRBD1. CDR3 length: 15 residues. V was pared by 1 base and J by 3 bases, with 4 bases of the junction left unmatched. Germline V gene lookup returns CDR1 SGHTA and CDR2 FQGTGA. The CDR3 here is CASSLNPGGEETQYF. CDR3 DNA: TGTGCCAGCAGCTTAAACCCAGGGGGCGAAGAGACCCAGTACTTC.

Concerning this clonotype itself: The conserved phenylalanine or tryptophan is not found at the CDR3 terminus, so this likely reflects a read error. Because the CDR3's place on the DNA is in doubt, the DNA is left out and the CDR3 is given as listed by TCRdb. The gene calls are TRBV9 and TRBJ1-3; the table's D call, TRBD1, was not checked against the DNA. The germline gives CDR1 SGDLS, CDR2 YYNGEE. The CDR3 is 16 residues long, counting both termini. This chain's CDR3 is CASSGPSGGSGNTVYS.

This clonotype was seen many times. This sequence joins TRBV5-4 and TRBJ2-7; TRBD2 matches 11 bases. V shed 0 bases and J 6 bases; nucleotides not matched to a gene: 5. This CDR3 has 15 amino acids. Germline CDR1 reads SGHNT; CDR2 reads YYREEE (reference sequence). CDR3 nucleotide sequence: TGTGCCAGCAGCTTGGCGTCACTAGCGGGAGCCGAGCAGTACTTC. Protein: CASSLASLAGAEQYF.

Notes on this clonotype: Because it lacks the conserved phenylalanine or tryptophan at the end, this CDR3 is likely a read error. The rearrangement links TRBV5-4 to TRBJ2-1, with D uncertain. V lost 2 bases to trimming and J lost 6 bases, with 15 bases between them. The CDR3 loop spans 15 amino acids. CDR1 and CDR2 from the germline V gene are SGHNT and YYREEE (reference sequence). The CDR3 region has the DNA TGTGCCAGCAGCTTCCAATCTACTATACCCAATGAGCAGTTCCTC. It encodes CASSFQSTIPNEQFL.

The chain couples TRBV5-1 to TRBJ1-2; possibly TRBD1 for D (6 bases). The CDR3 has 12 residues. Germline-derived CDR1 and CDR2 are SGHRS and YFSETQ. Trimming shortened V by 4 bases and J by 12 bases, and 16 bases separated the two germline ends. The CDR3 sequence is CASSRDISGNTF. CDR3 DNA: TGCGCCAGCAGCCGGGACATTTCTGGAAACACCTTC.

A few counts support this clonotype. The J gene is TRBJ2-7, the V gene TRBV30; 7 nucleotides line up with TRBD1. Trimming cost V 1 base and J 2 bases; bases outside gene matches: 11. In germline, CDR1 is GTSNPN, CDR2 SVGIG (reference sequence). This CDR3 is built from 16 residues. CDR3 sequence (DNA): TGTGCCTGGAGTGCATCCTTTGGGACAGCACCCTACGAGCAGTACTTC. It translates to CAWSASFGTAPYEQYF.

About this clonotype: One end of the junction fails to match germline, which may point to a read error. This chain links TRBV30 with TRBJ2-1; possibly TRBD1 or TRBD2 for D (6 bases each). In germline, CDR1 is GTSNPN, CDR2 SVGIG (reference sequence). CDR3 length: 14 amino acids. The CDR3 DNA reads TGTGCCTGGAGTTTTGTTGGGGGGCGCGATGAGCAGTCCTTC. Amino acid sequence: CAWSFVGGRDEQSF.

CDR3 region: CASSSSGTSYGYTF. In DNA, the CDR3 is TGTGCCAGCAGCTCGTCCGGGACAAGCTATGGCTACACCTTC. This chain connects TRBV7-9 to TRBJ1-2, with a possible D match to TRBD1 (6 bases). CDR1 and CDR2 (germline): SEHNR, FQNEAQ (reference sequence). Trimming took off 4 bases at V and 4 bases at J, with 13 bases between the two ends. The CDR3 sequence is 14 residues long.

As to this clonotype: The conserved closing phenylalanine or tryptophan is absent in this CDR3, likely reflecting a read error. The rearrangement links TRBV4-1 to TRBJ2-1; D remains unclear. Germline V lookup: CDR1 MGHRA, CDR2 YSYEKL. CDR3 length: 13 amino acids. In DNA form, the CDR3 reads TGCGCCTGCAGCCAAGGAGCGTCTAGTGAGCAGTTCTTA. Its protein product is CACSQGASSEQFL.

The V and J genes are TRBV5-4 and TRBJ2-7; 14 nucleotides match TRBD2. In germline, CDR1 is SGHNT, CDR2 YYREEE (reference sequence). J lost 7 bases, V lost 3 bases, and 6 bases had no gene match. This CDR3 is 15 amino acids long. The CDR3 is CASSWGLAGVREQYF. For the CDR3, the DNA is TGTGCCAGCAGCTGGGGACTAGCGGGGGTCCGTGAGCAGTACTTC.

This clonotype is medium-sized in the sample. This sequence joins TRBV7-2 and TRBJ1-5, with 8 bases fitting TRBD1. Germline trimming cut 5 bases from V and 4 bases from J; bases unmatched to any gene: 4. The germline V gene has CDR1 SGHTA and CDR2 FQGNSA. The CDR3 extends over 14 amino acids. CDR3 DNA: TGTGCCAGCAGCCAACGACAGGGGAATCAGCCCCAGCATTTT. It is translated as CASSQRQGNQPQHF.

The chain is built from TRBV11-1 and TRBJ1-4, with D perhaps TRBD1 (5 bases). Germline V lookup: CDR1 SGHAT, CDR2 FQDESV (reference sequence). The CDR3 contains 13 residues. The V gene lost 5 bases and the J gene lost 8 bases, with 12 bases spanning the gap. The CDR3 DNA sequence: TGTGCCAGCAGCCACGGGGAGGGGGAAAAACTGTTTTTT. It translates to CASSHGEGEKLFF.

Details on this clonotype: At one end, the junction sequence differs from germline, possibly due to a read error. J is TRBJ1-5 and V is TRBV5-1; D possibly corresponds to TRBD1 (6 bases). There are 15 residues in the CDR3. Germline V gives CDR1 SGHRS, CDR2 YFSETQ. The CDR3 is CTSSLAQGGTQPQHF. DNA for the CDR3: TGCACCAGCAGCTTGGCACAGGGAGGGACTCAGCCCCAGCATTTT.

This clonotype is medium-sized. This chain links TRBV20-1 with TRBJ2-7; D ambiguous. V gave up 1 base and J gave up 2 bases, with 3 bases separating them. Germline CDR1 DFQATT, CDR2 SNEGSKA (reference sequence). The CDR3 contains 11 residues. The CDR3 nucleotides read TGCAGTGCTAGAGCGGCCTACGAGCAGTACTTC. Encoded protein: CSARAAYEQYF.

This clonotype was counted ten times or more. The gene calls are TRBV7-9 and TRBJ1-1; D is perhaps TRBD1 (5 bases). V was clipped by 5 bases and J by 7 bases, with 14 bases between them. CDR1 SEHNR and CDR2 FQNEAQ come from the germline V gene (reference sequence). CDR3 size: 13 residues. CDR3 DNA sequence: TGTGCCAGCAGCCAGGGCAGGGTTGGTGAAGCTTTCTTT. Its translation: CASSQGRVGEAFF.

This clonotype was counted at least ten times. The genes are TRBV27 and TRBJ2-1; 10 nucleotides line up with TRBD2. CDR1 and CDR2 from the germline V gene are MNHEY and SMNVEV (reference sequence). The junction had 5 bases not matched to a gene; V was cut back by 6 bases and J by 6 bases. The CDR3 runs 14 residues. The DNA of the CDR3 is TGTGCCAGCAGGCGACTAGCGGGCCTCAATGAGCAGTTCTTC. It codes for CASRRLAGLNEQFF.

This clonotype was seen repeatedly, ten times or more. The chain recombines TRBV6-1 with TRBJ2-7; either TRBD1 or TRBD2 may supply D (5 bases each). Between the trimmed V and J ends, which lost 6 bases and 3 bases, there was a span of 18 bases. The CDR3 has 15 amino acids. Germline values: CDR1 MNHNS, CDR2 SASEGT. This CDR3 is CASSFSGRAVYEQYF. CDR3 DNA: TGTGCCAGCAGCTTTTCGGGGCGGGCCGTCTACGAGCAGTACTTC.

The V gene is TRBV5-1, the J gene TRBJ2-6; D call uncertain. The CDR3 consists of 16 residues. From germline, CDR1 is SGHRS and CDR2 YFSETQ. Trimming cost V 0 bases and J 0 bases, with 7 bases left between them. CDR3 in DNA: TGCGCCAGCAGCTTGGCCTGGAGCTCTGGGGCCAACGTCCTGACTTTC. Its protein product is CASSLAWSSGANVLTF.

The chain links TRBV7-9 to TRBJ2-5; the match to TRBD2 covers 14 bases. The CDR3 has 16 residues. The trim removed 5 bases at V and 5 bases at J, leaving 7 bases unmatched. Germline CDR1 SEHNR, CDR2 FQNEAQ (reference sequence). The CDR3 loop reads CASSNRLAGGVETQYF. The CDR3 DNA reads TGTGCCAGCAGCAACAGACTAGCGGGAGGGGTGGAGACCCAGTACTTC.

This chain joins TRBV2 and TRBJ2-5; 8 positions agree with TRBD1. The CDR3 totals 14 residues. The V gene end was trimmed by 7 bases and the J gene end by 5 bases; junction bases not matched to a gene: 9. The germline V gene has CDR1 SNHLY and CDR2 FYNNEI. The CDR3 DNA reads TGTGCCAGCAAAACGCAGGGGGCGGGCGAGACCCAGTACTTC. Translating gives CASKTQGAGETQYF. The full variable domain, rest sourced from reference TRBV2 and TRBJ2-5, is EPEVTQTPSHQVTQMGQEVILRCVPISNHLYFYWYRQILGQKVEFLVSFYNNEISEKSEIFDDQFSVERPDGSNFTLKIRSTKLEDSAMYFCASKTQGAGETQYFGPGTRLLVL.